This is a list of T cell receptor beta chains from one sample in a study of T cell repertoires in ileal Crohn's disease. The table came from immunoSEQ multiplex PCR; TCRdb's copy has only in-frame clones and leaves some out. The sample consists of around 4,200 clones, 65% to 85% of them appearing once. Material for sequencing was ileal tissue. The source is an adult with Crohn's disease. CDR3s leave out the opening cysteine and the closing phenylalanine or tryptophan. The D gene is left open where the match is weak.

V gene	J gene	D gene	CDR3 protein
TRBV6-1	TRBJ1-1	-	ASSDEGFSITEAF
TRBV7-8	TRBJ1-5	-	ASSFGAEGNQPQH
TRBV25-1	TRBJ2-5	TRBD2	ASSEGTSGMGRETQY
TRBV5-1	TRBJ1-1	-	ASSSGLNTEAF
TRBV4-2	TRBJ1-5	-	ASSQGTAGQPQH
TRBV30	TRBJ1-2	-	AWSTPTRNYGYT
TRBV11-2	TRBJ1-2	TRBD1	ASSGNPGTVYGYT
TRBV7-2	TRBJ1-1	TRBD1	ASSLGRGLGTEAF
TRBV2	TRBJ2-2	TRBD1	ASSELGRGNGELF
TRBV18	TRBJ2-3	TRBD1	ASSPPGQGRDTQY
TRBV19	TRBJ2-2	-	VSSMNTGELF
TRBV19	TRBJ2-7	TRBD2	ASSISGRRSEQY
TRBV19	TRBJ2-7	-	ASSSNPGYEQY
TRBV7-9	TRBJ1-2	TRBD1	ASSPRDRRANYGYT
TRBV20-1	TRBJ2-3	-	SAPFSDTQY
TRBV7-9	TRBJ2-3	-	ASSPGDITDTQY
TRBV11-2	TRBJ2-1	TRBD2	ASSKIIAGGHNEQF
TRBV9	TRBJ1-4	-	ASSVETDEKLF
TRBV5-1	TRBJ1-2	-	ASRTDGYGYT
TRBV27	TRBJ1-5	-	ASSLSGYSNQPQH
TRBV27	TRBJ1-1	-	ASSLLGRGGAGTEAF
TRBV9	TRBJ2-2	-	ASSVGSPGELF
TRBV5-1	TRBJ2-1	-	ASSLGNTRSEQF
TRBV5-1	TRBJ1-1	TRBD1	ASSLSPGQGGGEAF
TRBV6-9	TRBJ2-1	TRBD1	ASTSRRQGARYNEQF
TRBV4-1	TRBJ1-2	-	ASSQESRGNYGYT
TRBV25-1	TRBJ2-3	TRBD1	ASSGVGQGTDTQY
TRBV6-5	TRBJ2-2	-	ASKSGNSPGELF
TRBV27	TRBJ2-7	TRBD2	ASSPKPLTSGRAQEQY
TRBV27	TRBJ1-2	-	ASSLRASPTYGYT
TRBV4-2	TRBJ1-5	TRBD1	ASSQEGGSLGAQH
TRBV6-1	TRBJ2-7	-	ASSDSAPSFGYEQY
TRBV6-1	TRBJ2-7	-	ASSEAGYEQY
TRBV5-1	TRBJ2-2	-	ASGKETGELF
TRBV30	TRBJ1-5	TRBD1	AWSRGQEYQPQH
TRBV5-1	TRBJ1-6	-	ASGTGQYNSPLH
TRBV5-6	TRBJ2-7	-	ASSSPGHSYEQY
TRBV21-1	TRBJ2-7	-	ASPDFSYEQY
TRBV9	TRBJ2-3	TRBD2	ASSVGAGGLTDTQY
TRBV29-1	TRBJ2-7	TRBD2	SVETGGIYEQY
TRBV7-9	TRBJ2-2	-	ASLRGNTGELF